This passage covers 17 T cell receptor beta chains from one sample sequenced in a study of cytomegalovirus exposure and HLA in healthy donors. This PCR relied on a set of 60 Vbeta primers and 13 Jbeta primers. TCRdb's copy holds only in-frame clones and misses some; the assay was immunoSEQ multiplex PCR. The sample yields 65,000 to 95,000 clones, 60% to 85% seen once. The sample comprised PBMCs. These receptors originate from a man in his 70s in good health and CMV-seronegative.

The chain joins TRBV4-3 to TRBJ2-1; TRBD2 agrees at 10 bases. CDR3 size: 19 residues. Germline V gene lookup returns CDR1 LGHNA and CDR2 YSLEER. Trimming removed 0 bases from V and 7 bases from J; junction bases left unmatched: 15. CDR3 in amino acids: CASSQEAGAGGPRGNEQFF. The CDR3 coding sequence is TGCGCCAGCAGCCAAGAGGCTGGAGCGGGGGGGCCGAGGGGGAATGAGCAGTTCTTC.

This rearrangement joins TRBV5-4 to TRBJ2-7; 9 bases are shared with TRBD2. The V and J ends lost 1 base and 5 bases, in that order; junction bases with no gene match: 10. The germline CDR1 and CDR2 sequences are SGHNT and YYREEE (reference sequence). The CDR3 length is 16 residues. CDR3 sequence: CASSLRASGALDEQYF. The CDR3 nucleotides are TGTGCCAGCAGCTTGAGGGCTAGCGGGGCTTTGGACGAGCAGTACTTC. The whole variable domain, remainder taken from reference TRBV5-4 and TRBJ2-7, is ETGVTQSPTHLIKTRGQQVTLRCSSQSGHNTVSWYQQALGQGPQFIFQYYREEENGRGNFPPRFSGLQFPNYSSELNVNALELDDSALYLCASSLRASGALDEQYFGPGTRLTVT.

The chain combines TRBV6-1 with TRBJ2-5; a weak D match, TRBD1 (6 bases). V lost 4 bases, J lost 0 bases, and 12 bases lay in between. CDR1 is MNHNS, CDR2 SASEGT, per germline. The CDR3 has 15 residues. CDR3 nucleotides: TGTGCCAGCAGTGTCTCAGGGGAGTACCAAGAGACCCAGTACTTC. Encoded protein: CASSVSGEYQETQYF.

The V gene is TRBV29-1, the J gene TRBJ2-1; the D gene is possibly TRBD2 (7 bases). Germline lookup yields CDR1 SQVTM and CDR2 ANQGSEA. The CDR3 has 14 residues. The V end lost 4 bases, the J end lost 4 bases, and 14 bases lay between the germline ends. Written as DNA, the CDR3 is TGCAGCGTTGCCCCGGGGGGCCTATACAATGAGCAGTTCTTC. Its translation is CSVAPGGLYNEQFF.

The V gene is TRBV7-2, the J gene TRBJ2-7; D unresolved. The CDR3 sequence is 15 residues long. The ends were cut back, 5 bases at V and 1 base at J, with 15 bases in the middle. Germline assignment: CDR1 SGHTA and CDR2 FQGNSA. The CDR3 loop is CASSAGPLPSYEQYF. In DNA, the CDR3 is TGTGCCAGCAGCGCTGGGCCACTCCCTTCCTACGAGCAGTACTTC. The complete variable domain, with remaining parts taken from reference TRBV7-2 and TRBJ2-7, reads GAGVSQSPSNKVTEKGKDVELRCDPISGHTALYWYRQSLGQGLEFLIYFQGNSAPDKSGLPSDRFSAERTGGSVSTLTIQRTQQEDSAVYLCASSAGPLPSYEQYFGPGTRLTVT.

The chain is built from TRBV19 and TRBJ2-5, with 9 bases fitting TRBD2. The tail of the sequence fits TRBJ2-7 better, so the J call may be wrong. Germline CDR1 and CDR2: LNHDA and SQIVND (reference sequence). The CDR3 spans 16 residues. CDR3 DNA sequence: TGTGCCAGTAGTATAGACCCGGGACTAGCCTCCTACGAGCAGTACTTC. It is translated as CASSIDPGLASYEQYF.

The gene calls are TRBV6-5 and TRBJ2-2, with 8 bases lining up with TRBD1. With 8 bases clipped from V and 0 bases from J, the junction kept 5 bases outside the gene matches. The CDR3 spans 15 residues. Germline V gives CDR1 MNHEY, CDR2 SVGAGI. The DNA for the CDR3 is TGTGCCAGCTCTCCGGGACAGGCGAACACCGGGGAGCTGTTTTTT. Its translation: CASSPGQANTGELFF.

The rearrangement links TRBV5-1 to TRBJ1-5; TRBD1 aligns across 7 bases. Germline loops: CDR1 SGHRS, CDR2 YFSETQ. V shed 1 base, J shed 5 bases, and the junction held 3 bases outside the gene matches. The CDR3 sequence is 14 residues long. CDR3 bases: TGCGCCAGCAGCTTGACGACAGGGTATCAGCCCCAGCATTTT. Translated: CASSLTTGYQPQHF.

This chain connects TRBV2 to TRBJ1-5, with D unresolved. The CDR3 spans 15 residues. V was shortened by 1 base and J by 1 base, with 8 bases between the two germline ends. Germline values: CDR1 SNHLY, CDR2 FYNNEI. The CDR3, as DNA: TGTGCCAGCAGTGAAGAGGGAGGGAGCAATCAGCCCCAGCATTTT. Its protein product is CASSEEGGSNQPQHF.

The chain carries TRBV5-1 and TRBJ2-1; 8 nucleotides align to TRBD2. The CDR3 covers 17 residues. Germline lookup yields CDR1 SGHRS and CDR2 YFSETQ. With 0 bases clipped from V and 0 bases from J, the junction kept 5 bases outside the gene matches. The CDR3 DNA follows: TGCGCCAGCAGCTTGGTGGCGGGGGGACTCTCCTACAATGAGCAGTTCTTC. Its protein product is CASSLVAGGLSYNEQFF.

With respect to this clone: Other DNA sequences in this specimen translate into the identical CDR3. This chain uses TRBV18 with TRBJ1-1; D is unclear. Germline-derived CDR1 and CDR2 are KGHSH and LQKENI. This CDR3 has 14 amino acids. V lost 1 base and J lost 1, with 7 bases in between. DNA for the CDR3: TGTGCCAGCTCACCACAGGGAGAGAACACTGAAGCTTTCTTT. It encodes CASSPQGENTEAFF.

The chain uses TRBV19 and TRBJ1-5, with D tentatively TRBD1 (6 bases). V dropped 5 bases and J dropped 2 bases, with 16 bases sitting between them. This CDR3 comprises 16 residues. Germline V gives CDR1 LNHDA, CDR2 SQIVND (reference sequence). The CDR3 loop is CASSETQGARNQPQHF. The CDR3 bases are TGTGCCAGTAGTGAAACACAGGGCGCGCGCAATCAGCCCCAGCATTTT.

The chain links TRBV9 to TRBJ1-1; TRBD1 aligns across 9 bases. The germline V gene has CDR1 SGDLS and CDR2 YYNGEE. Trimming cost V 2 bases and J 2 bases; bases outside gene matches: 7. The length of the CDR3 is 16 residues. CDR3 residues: CASSVGTGSFNTEAFF. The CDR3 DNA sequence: TGTGCCAGCAGCGTCGGGACAGGGTCCTTCAACACTGAAGCTTTCTTT. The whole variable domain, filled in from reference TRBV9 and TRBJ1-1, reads DSGVTQTPKHLITATGQRVTLRCSPRSGDLSVYWYQQSLDQGLQFLIQYYNGEERAKGNILERFSAQQFPDLHSELNLSSLELGDSALYFCASSVGTGSFNTEAFFGQGTRLTVV.

CDR3 DNA: TGCGCCAGCAGCTTACCCTCGGGAACCACGTCAGATACGCAGTATTTT. Protein product: CASSLPSGTTSDTQYF. The J gene is TRBJ2-3, the V gene TRBV5-1; TRBD2 might be the D (5 bases). Germline lookup yields CDR1 SGHRS and CDR2 YFSETQ. V gave up 2 bases and J gave up 4 bases, with 17 bases separating them. The CDR3 runs to 16 residues.

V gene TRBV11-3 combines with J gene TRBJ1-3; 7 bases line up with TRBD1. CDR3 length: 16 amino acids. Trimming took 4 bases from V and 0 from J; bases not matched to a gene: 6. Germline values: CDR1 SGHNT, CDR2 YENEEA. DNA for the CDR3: TGTGCCAGCAGCTCCAGACAGGGTCGCTCTGGAAACACCATATATTTT. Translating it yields CASSSRQGRSGNTIYF.

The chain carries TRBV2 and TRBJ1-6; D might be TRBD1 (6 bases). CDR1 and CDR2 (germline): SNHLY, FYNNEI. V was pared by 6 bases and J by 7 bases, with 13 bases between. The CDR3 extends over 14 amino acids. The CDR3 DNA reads TGTGCCAGCAGAACAGGGTTAGTCAATTCACCCCTCCACTTT. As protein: CASRTGLVNSPLHF.

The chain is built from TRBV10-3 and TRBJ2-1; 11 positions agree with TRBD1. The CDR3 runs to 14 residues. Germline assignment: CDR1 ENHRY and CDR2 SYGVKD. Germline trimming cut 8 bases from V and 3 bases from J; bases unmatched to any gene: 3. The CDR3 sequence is CAIGTGGYYNEQFF. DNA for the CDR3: TGTGCCATCGGGACAGGGGGTTACTACAATGAGCAGTTCTTC.